This is a list of T cell receptor beta chains from one sample in a study of T cell responses to AZD1222 COVID-19 vaccine. Clones were read by immunoSEQ multiplex PCR, and TCRdb kept only the in-frame ones, dropping some. The sample yields some 110,000 clones, over 75% seen once. The sequencing here drew on peripheral blood, taken on day 0 of AZD1222 vaccination. All receptors derive from an adult in good health. The CDR3 runs from the conserved cysteine through the conserved F or W. A D gene is named only where the DNA matches it firmly. Clone sizes are given selectively: once, few, many, or a class where the clone is expanded.

d_call	v_call	clone_size	j_call	cdr3_aa	cdr3_nt
.	TRBV6-1	.	TRBJ2-5	CASSEISGLLQETQYF	TGTGCCAGCAGTGAAATAAGCGGGCTCCTCCAAGAGACCCAGTACTTC
TRBD1	TRBV5-1	.	TRBJ1-6	CASSMTGGENSPLHF	TGCGCCAGCAGCATGACAGGGGGTGAGAATTCACCCCTCCACTTT
TRBD1	TRBV7-3	.	TRBJ2-2	CASTPGTEGTGELFF	TGTGCCAGCACCCCAGGGACAGAGGGCACCGGGGAGCTGTTTTTT
TRBD2	TRBV6-5	.	TRBJ2-7	CASSSGTSGRLYEQYF	TGTGCCAGCAGTTCCGGGACTAGCGGGAGGCTCTACGAGCAGTACTTC
.	TRBV6-5	.	TRBJ1-1	CASSYSSRWAEAFF	TGTGCCAGCAGTTACTCGAGTCGTTGGGCGGAAGCTTTCTTT
TRBD2	TRBV7-8	once	TRBJ2-2	CASSFLAGLNTGELFF	TGTGCCAGCAGCTTTTTAGCGGGGCTAAACACCGGGGAGCTGTTTTTT
.	TRBV19	.	TRBJ1-5	CAGPLPGNQPQHF	TGTGCCGGTCCCCTACCGGGCAATCAGCCCCAGCATTTT
TRBD2	TRBV6-4	.	TRBJ2-1	CASSATSGGYNEQFF	TGTGCCAGCAGTGCGACTAGCGGGGGATACAATGAGCAGTTCTTC
.	TRBV9	.	TRBJ1-4	CASSVGSINEKLFF	TGTGCCAGCAGCGTAGGTAGTATAAATGAAAAACTGTTTTTT
.	TRBV10-3	.	TRBJ1-2	CAISEGGYGYGYTF	TGTGCCATCAGCGAGGGGGGGTATGGCTATGGCTACACCTTC
TRBD1	TRBV5-1	.	TRBJ1-1	CASSQGQGEAFF	TGCGCCAGCAGCCAAGGACAGGGGGAAGCTTTCTTT
.	TRBV7-3	.	TRBJ1-5	CASSLNRAQPQHF	TGTGCCAGCAGCTTAAACAGGGCTCAGCCCCAGCATTTT
TRBD1	TRBV7-8	.	TRBJ1-6	CASSLAKQGNVKYSPLHF	TGTGCCAGCAGCTTAGCTAAACAGGGGAATGTTAAGTATTCACCCCTCCACTTT
.	TRBV13	.	TRBJ2-7	CASSLGGEPYEQYF	TGTGCCAGCAGCTTAGGCGGGGAACCCTACGAGCAGTACTTC
TRBD2	TRBV4-1	.	TRBJ2-1	CASNSGTWMSGVEGNEQFF	TGCGCCAGCAATTCCGGGACGTGGATGAGCGGGGTTGAGGGCAATGAGCAGTTCTTC
TRBD2	TRBV28	once	TRBJ2-1	CASSSTGLAGVNEQFF	TGTGCCAGCAGCTCTACCGGACTAGCGGGAGTCAATGAGCAGTTCTTC
.	TRBV27	.	TRBJ1-4	CASSLKAAAGKLFF	TGTGCCAGCAGTTTAAAGGCCGCGGCAGGAAAACTGTTTTTT
TRBD2	TRBV9	.	TRBJ2-2	CASSVSGTSRTGELFF	TGTGCCAGCAGCGTGTCCGGGACTAGCCGGACCGGGGAGCTGTTTTTT
.	TRBV11-3	.	TRBJ2-3	CASSLAPGTLTRTDTQYF	TGTGCCAGCAGCTTAGCGCCTGGGACACTTACCCGCACAGATACGCAGTATTTT
.	TRBV7-2	.	TRBJ1-2	CASSSDRIGYGYTF	TGTGCCAGCAGCTCCGACAGAATTGGGTATGGCTACACCTTC
.	TRBV28	.	TRBJ1-2	CASSFTDYGYTF	TGTGCCAGCAGTTTTACGGACTATGGCTACACCTTC
TRBD2	TRBV4-2	.	TRBJ2-4	CASSQDRGAGENIQYF	TGTGCCAGCAGCCAAGATCGGGGAGCGGGGGAAAACATTCAGTACTTC
.	TRBV10-1	.	TRBJ1-1	CASQVGGNTEAFF	TGCGCCAGTCAAGTTGGAGGGAACACTGAAGCTTTCTTT
.	TRBV12-3/TRBV12-4	.	TRBJ1-2	CASSDIGGEGYTF	TGTGCCAGCAGTGACATCGGGGGAGAAGGCTACACCTTC
.	TRBV9	.	TRBJ1-2	CASSVAGINYGYTF	TGTGCCAGCAGCGTAGCAGGGATTAACTATGGCTACACCTTC
TRBD1	TRBV28	once	TRBJ1-5	CASSPAGGFVGPQHF	TGTGCCAGCAGCCCCGCAGGGGGGTTCGTAGGGCCCCAGCATTTT
.	TRBV28	.	TRBJ1-5	CASRLVTGQPQHF	TGTGCCAGCAGGCTCGTTACCGGGCAGCCCCAGCATTTT
.	TRBV29-1	.	TRBJ1-2	CSVGLPRGYTF	TGCAGCGTGGGCCTCCCAAGGGGCTACACCTTC
.	TRBV2	.	TRBJ1-5	CASTPDPGQRDQPQHF	TGTGCCAGCACCCCGGACCCAGGACAAAGGGATCAGCCCCAGCATTTT
.	TRBV5-6	.	TRBJ1-2	CASSQVRTNYGYTF	TGTGCCAGCAGCCAAGTCAGGACGAACTATGGCTACACCTTC
.	TRBV27	.	TRBJ1-6	CASSSYNAVNSPLHF	TGTGCCAGCAGTTCCTATAACGCTGTTAATTCACCCCTCCACTTT